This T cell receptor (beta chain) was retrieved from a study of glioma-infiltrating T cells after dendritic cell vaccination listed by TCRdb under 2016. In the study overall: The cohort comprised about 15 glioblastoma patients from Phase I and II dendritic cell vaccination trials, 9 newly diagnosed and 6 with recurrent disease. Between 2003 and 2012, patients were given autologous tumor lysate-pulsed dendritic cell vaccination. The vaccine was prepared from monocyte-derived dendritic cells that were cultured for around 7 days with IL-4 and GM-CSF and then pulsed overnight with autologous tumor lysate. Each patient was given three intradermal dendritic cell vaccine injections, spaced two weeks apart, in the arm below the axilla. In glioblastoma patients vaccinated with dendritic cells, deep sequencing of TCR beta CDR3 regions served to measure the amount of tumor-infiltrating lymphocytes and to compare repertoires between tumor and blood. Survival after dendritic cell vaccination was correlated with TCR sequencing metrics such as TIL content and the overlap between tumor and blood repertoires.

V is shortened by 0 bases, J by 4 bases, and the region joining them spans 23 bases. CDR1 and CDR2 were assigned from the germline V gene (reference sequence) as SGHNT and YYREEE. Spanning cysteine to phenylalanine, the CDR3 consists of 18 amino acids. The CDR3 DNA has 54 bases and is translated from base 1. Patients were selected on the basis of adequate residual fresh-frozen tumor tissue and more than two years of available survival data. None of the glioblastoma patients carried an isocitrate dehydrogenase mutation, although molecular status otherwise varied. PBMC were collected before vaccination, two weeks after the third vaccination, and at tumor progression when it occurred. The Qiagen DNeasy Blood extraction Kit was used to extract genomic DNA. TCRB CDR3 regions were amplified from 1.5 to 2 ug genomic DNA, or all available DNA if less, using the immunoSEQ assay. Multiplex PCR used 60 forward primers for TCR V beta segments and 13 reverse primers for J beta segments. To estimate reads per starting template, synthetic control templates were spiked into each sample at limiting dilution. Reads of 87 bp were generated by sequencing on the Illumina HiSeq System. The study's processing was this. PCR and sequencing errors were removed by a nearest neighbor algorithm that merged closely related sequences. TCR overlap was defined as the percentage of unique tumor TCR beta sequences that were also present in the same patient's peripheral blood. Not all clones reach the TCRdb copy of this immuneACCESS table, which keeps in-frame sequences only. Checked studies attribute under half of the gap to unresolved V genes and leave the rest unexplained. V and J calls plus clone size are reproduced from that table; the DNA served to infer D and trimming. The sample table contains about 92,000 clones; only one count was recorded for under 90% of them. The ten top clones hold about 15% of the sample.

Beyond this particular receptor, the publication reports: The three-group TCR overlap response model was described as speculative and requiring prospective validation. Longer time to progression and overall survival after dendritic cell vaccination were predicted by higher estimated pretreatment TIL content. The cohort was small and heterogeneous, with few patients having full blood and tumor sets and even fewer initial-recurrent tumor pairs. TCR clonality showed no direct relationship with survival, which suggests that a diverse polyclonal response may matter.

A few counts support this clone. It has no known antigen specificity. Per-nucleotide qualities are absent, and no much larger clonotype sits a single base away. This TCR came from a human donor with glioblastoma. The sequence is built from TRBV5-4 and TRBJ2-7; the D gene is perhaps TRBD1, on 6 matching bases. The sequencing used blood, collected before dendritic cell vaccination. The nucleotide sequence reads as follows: TGTGCCAGCAGCTTGGACGGGGTCAGATCCGGGACACCGTACGAGCAGTACTTC. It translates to CASSLDGVRSGTPYEQYF.